The 17 T cell receptor beta chains reported below all come from one sample, sequenced in a study of T-cell reconstitution after alpha-beta-depleted transplantation in children. As it was prepared, the TCRbeta library received unique molecular identifiers. TCRdb called the PCR reads again in MiXCR, with one record for every CDR3 protein. Among around 380,000 distinct CDR3 sequences listed, approximately 11% were seen once. Sequences were derived from PBMCs from the stem cell graft donor, sampled from the stem cell graft. The receptors derive from a human donor who donated a stem cell graft to a child with acute myeloid leukemia.

There are a few counts of this clonotype. The rearrangement uses TRBV29-1 and TRBJ2-3, with unresolved D. Trimming stripped 7 bases from V and 5 bases from J, with 16 bases between. The V gene's germline CDR1 is SQVTM and CDR2 ANQGSEA. This CDR3 has 13 residues. The chain's CDR3 is CSGGRVLLDTQYF. CDR3 coding DNA: TGCAGCGGTGGACGGGTCTTGCTAGATACGCAGTATTTT.

Many counts were recorded for this clonotype. The CDR3 is CASSQTRNTDTQYF. DNA of the CDR3: TGTGCCAGCAGTCAAACTCGAAACACAGATACGCAGTATTTT. The chain links TRBV2 to TRBJ2-3; no clear D gene. The CDR3 covers 14 residues. The V end was cut by 5 bases, the J end by 2 bases, with 11 bases between. The germline V gene encodes CDR1 SNHLY and CDR2 FYNNEI.

The gene calls are TRBV7-3 and TRBJ2-7, with TRBD1 as a possible D gene (5 bases). The length of the CDR3 is 20 residues. CDR1 SGHTA and CDR2 FQGTGA come from the germline V gene. Trimming stripped 2 bases from V and 2 bases from J, with 28 bases between. CDR3: CASSLYGSRSLAAGTYEQYF. The CDR3 bases are TGTGCCAGCAGCTTATACGGAAGCCGTTCACTGGCCGCAGGGACCTACGAGCAGTACTTC.

This clonotype has just a few counts. The chain joins TRBV7-8 to TRBJ2-7; tentative D call: TRBD1 (6 bases). This CDR3 has 13 residues. Looked up from germline, CDR1 is SGHVS and CDR2 is FQNEAQ. The V gene lost 5 bases and the J gene lost 3 bases, with 11 bases spanning the gap. CDR3 bases: TGTGCCAGCAGCCGCGGACAGAACTACGAGCAGTACTTC. Translation: CASSRGQNYEQYF.

This clonotype was seen ten or more times. The chain is built from TRBV6-5 and TRBJ2-3; D is unclear. The CDR3 runs 12 residues. CDR1 MNHEY and CDR2 SVGAGI come from the germline V gene. Trimming cost V 6 bases and J 1 base, with 5 bases left between them. The DNA of the CDR3 is TGTGCCAGCAGGGCCGGCACAGATACGCAGTATTTT. The encoded protein is CASRAGTDTQYF.

This clonotype was found a few times. V and J are TRBV29-1 and TRBJ2-5, with D possibly being TRBD2 (7 bases). The length of the CDR3 is 12 residues. V gave up 8 bases and J gave up 5 bases, with 15 bases separating them. CDR1 SQVTM and CDR2 ANQGSEA come from the germline V gene. The CDR3 here is CSTLGGQETQYF. Written as DNA, the CDR3 is TGCAGCACCCTGGGGGGGCAGGAGACCCAGTACTTC.

The chain recombines TRBV5-8 with TRBJ2-7; 11 nucleotides match TRBD2. CDR1 is SGHTS and CDR2 is YDEGEE in the germline V gene. This CDR3 has 16 amino acids. V was pared by 2 bases and J by 4 bases, with 8 bases of the junction left unmatched. CDR3: CASSLRSGRASYEQYF. Here the CDR3 DNA reads TGTGCCAGCAGCTTACGTAGCGGGAGGGCCAGTTACGAGCAGTACTTC.

The chain combines TRBV4-1 with TRBJ2-4; 7 nucleotides line up with TRBD1. After removal of 1 base from V and 1 base from J, the junction contained 4 bases not matched to a gene. CDR3 length equals 16 residues. CDR1 is MGHRA and CDR2 is YSYEKL in the germline V gene. As DNA, the CDR3 is TGCGCCAGCAGCCAAGTAGAGACAGGGGCCAAAAACATTCAGTACTTC. This sequence encodes CASSQVETGAKNIQYF.

This rearrangement joins TRBV27 to TRBJ1-2, with 8 bases that match TRBD1. Germline-derived CDR1 and CDR2 are MNHEY and SMNVEV (reference sequence). V was pared by 0 bases and J by 6 bases, with 3 bases of the junction left unmatched. The CDR3 sequence is 14 residues long. The CDR3 loop is CASSLSTGANGYTF. In nucleotides, the CDR3 is TGTGCCAGCAGTTTATCGACAGGGGCGAATGGCTACACCTTC.

This clonotype has a handful of counts. The V call is TRBV4-1, the J call TRBJ2-7, with a tentative D call TRBD2 (5 bases). CDR3 length equals 15 residues. Germline CDR1 and CDR2: MGHRA and YSYEKL. V was shortened by 0 bases and J by 3 bases, with 12 bases between the two germline ends. CDR3 sequence (DNA): TGCGCCAGCAGCCAAGAGAGCGGCAGCGGCTACGAGCAGTACGTC. Translated, it gives CASSQESGSGYEQYV.

The chain recombines TRBV7-2 with TRBJ2-3; 14 bases line up with TRBD2. V lost 5 bases to trimming and J lost 2 bases; unmatched junction nucleotides: 3. The CDR3 sequence is 16 residues long. Germline CDR1 reads SGHTA; CDR2 reads FQGNSA. CDR3 sequence: CASSQGLAGATDTQYF. For the CDR3, the DNA is TGTGCCAGCAGCCAGGGACTAGCGGGGGCCACAGATACGCAGTATTTT. Based on the CDR3 plus reference TRBV7-2 and TRBJ2-3, the full variable domain is GAGVSQSPSNKVTEKGKDVELRCDPISGHTALYWYRQSLGQGLEFLIYFQGNSAPDKSGLPSDRFSAERTGGSVSTLTIQRTQQEDSAVYLCASSQGLAGATDTQYFGPGTRLTVL.

The chain is built from TRBV6-5 and TRBJ2-7; TRBD1 agrees at 7 bases. V shed 0 bases and J 4 bases; nucleotides not matched to a gene: 6. This CDR3 spans 15 amino acids. Germline V gives CDR1 MNHEY, CDR2 SVGAGI. The CDR3 loop reads CASSYSYKQGYEQYV. The DNA of the CDR3 is TGTGCCAGCAGTTACTCGTACAAACAGGGGTACGAGCAGTACGTC.

The chain joins TRBV7-8 to TRBJ1-3; D is unresolved. The CDR3 extends over 16 amino acids. Trimming removed 1 base from V and 0 bases from J, with 10 bases in between. The V gene's germline CDR1 is SGHVS and CDR2 FQNEAQ. The CDR3 loop reads CASSLVGLASGNTIYF. CDR3 nucleotide sequence: TGTGCCAGCAGCTTAGTCGGGCTTGCCTCTGGAAACACCATATATTTT.

The V call is TRBV7-2, the J call TRBJ2-3, with unresolved D. The CDR3 is 15 residues long. V gave up 5 bases and J gave up 0 bases, with 12 bases separating them. The germline V gene has CDR1 SGHTA and CDR2 FQGNSA. The CDR3, as DNA: TGTGCCAGCAGCCCGAGAGGCCCTAGCACAGATACGCAGTATTTT. Amino acids: CASSPRGPSTDTQYF.

V is TRBV7-8 and J is TRBJ2-3, with 11 bases fitting TRBD2. V lost 1 base, J lost 1 base, and 10 bases stayed unmatched. Germline V gene sequence: CDR1 SGHVS, CDR2 FQNEAQ. The CDR3 runs 19 residues. This CDR3 reads CASSLVQGRTSGRTDTQYF. CDR3 bases: TGTGCCAGCAGCTTAGTCCAGGGAAGGACTAGCGGGCGCACAGATACGCAGTATTTT.

This clonotype was recorded a few times. The CDR3 region has the DNA TGTGCCAGTAAGCTCACAGGCTCTGGAAACACCATATATTTT. Amino acids: CASKLTGSGNTIYF. This chain links TRBV19 with TRBJ1-3; weak D call: TRBD1 (5 bases). The CDR3 consists of 14 residues. V dropped 7 bases and J dropped 0 bases, with 10 bases sitting between them. Germline CDR1 and CDR2: LNHDA and SQIVND (reference sequence). The full variable domain, its missing parts supplied by reference TRBV19 and TRBJ1-3, is DGGITQSPKYLFRKEGQNVTLSCEQNLNHDAMYWYRQDPGQGLRLIYYSQIVNDFQKGDIAEGYSVSREKKESFPLTVTSAQKNPTAFYLCASKLTGSGNTIYFGEGSWLTVV.

The chain links TRBV20-1 to TRBJ1-1, with TRBD1 matching 8 bases. V shed 2 bases, J shed 8 bases, and the junction held 7 bases outside the gene matches. Germline CDR1 is DFQATT and CDR2 is SNEGSKA (reference sequence). The CDR3 totals 13 residues. The CDR3 sequence is CSARPHRGWEAFF. CDR3 nucleotide sequence: TGCAGTGCTAGACCACACAGGGGGTGGGAAGCTTTCTTT.